Following are 19 T cell receptor beta chains from one sample sequenced in a study of blood T cells in healthy people across ages. The use of a sample-barcoded 5' primer and a J-beta primer mix characterized a second PCR of 7 to 11 cycles. From the 5' RACE reads, TCRdb called clonotypes with MiXCR, one entry per CDR3 protein. The table lists some 690,000 distinct CDR3 sequences, roughly 20% of them singletons. Material for sequencing was blood. These TCRs come from a man in his 70s in good health.

CDR3 sequence: CSAREGTGVQPQHF. The CDR3 DNA reads TGCAGTGCTAGAGAGGGGACAGGGGTTCAGCCCCAGCATTTT. The rearrangement links TRBV20-1 to TRBJ1-5; 10 bases align to TRBD1. The CDR3 sequence is 14 residues long. V trimming: 0 bases; J trimming: 6 bases; junction bases outside the gene matches: 2. CDR1 and CDR2 from the germline V gene are DFQATT and SNEGSKA (reference sequence).

This clonotype was observed at least ten times. The chain recombines TRBV29-1 with TRBJ2-1; the match to TRBD1 covers 7 bases. Germline trimming cut 0 bases from V and 3 bases from J; bases unmatched to any gene: 5. CDR3 length: 15 residues. Per germline, CDR1 SQVTM and CDR2 ANQGSEA. The CDR3 loop reads CSVEDGDSNYNEQFF. The DNA for the CDR3 is TGCAGCGTTGAAGATGGGGACAGCAACTACAATGAGCAGTTCTTC.

Concerning this clonotype: Sequence at one end of the junction differs from germline and may be a read error. V and J are TRBV20-1 and TRBJ1-1; D possibly corresponds to TRBD1 (6 bases). Germline-derived CDR1 and CDR2 are DFQATT and SNEGSKA (reference sequence). CDR3 length: 14 amino acids. The DNA for the CDR3 is TGCAGTGCTAGAGAGCAGGGGATGAACGCTGAAGCTTTCTTT. Its protein is CSAREQGMNAEAFF.

This clonotype turned up a few times. The V and J genes are TRBV10-3 and TRBJ2-4; 7 nucleotides line up with TRBD1. J gave up 6 bases and V 5 bases, and 10 bases lay outside the gene matches. Germline CDR1 and CDR2: ENHRY and SYGVKD. The CDR3 is 15 amino acids. The CDR3 DNA reads as TGTGCCATCAGTCCAACAGGGGAAGGCGGAAACATTCAGTACTTC. Encoded protein: CAISPTGEGGNIQYF.

This clonotype was observed a few times. The CDR3 is CASSRAQGLGEQYV. Here the CDR3 DNA reads TGTGCCAGCAGTCGGGCCCAAGGCCTGGGAGAGCAGTACGTC. V usage is TRBV6-2 or TRBV6-3 and J usage is TRBJ2-7; D is unresolved. The CDR3 sequence is 14 residues long. Germline CDR1 and CDR2: MNHEY and SVGEGT. V was trimmed by 5 bases and J by 7 bases, leaving 18 bases between them.

The rearrangement joins TRBV6-5 to TRBJ1-4, with 9 nucleotides matching TRBD1. The length of the CDR3 is 14 residues. Germline CDR1 is MNHEY and CDR2 is SVGAGI. J lost 7 bases, V lost 4 bases, and 4 bases had no gene match. CDR3 sequence reads: CASSSNRGPEKLFF. The CDR3 bases are TGTGCCAGCAGTTCCAACAGGGGGCCTGAAAAACTGTTTTTT.

The sample holds a few counts of this clonotype. The chain couples TRBV2 to TRBJ2-5; D might be TRBD2 (5 bases). Trimming left V 5 bases short and J 0 bases short, with 10 bases between. This CDR3 region has 14 residues. From germline, CDR1 is SNHLY and CDR2 FYNNEI. For the CDR3, the DNA is TGTGCCAGCAGTCCGGGGAAGTACCAAGAGACCCAGTACTTC. It yields the protein CASSPGKYQETQYF.

The chain has TRBV30 and TRBJ1-3, with 7 bases identical to TRBD1. Germline trimming cut 5 bases from V and 0 bases from J; bases unmatched to any gene: 1. Germline V CDR1 and CDR2: GTSNPN, SVGIG (reference sequence). The CDR3 has 13 amino acids. The CDR3: CAWHRGSGNTIYF. The CDR3 DNA follows: TGTGCCTGGCACAGGGGCTCTGGAAACACCATATATTTT.

V gene TRBV10-3 combines with J gene TRBJ1-2; 8 positions agree with TRBD1. The germline V gene encodes CDR1 ENHRY and CDR2 SYGVKD. The CDR3 runs 14 residues. Unmatched junction bases numbered 9, after V lost 6 bases and J lost 6 bases. The CDR3 is CAISATGGLDGYTF. The CDR3 DNA is TGTGCCATCAGCGCCACAGGGGGATTGGATGGCTACACCTTC.

Only a few counts were recorded for this clonotype. The chain has TRBV5-1 and TRBJ2-1; 14 bases are shared with TRBD2. Germline-derived CDR1 and CDR2 are SGHRS and YFSETQ. V lost 3 bases and J lost 8; bases outside the gene matches: 13. The CDR3 length is 18 residues. CDR3 protein: CASSSGTSGGLNRDEQFF. The CDR3 coding sequence is TGCGCCAGCAGCTCCGGGACTAGCGGGGGCCTGAATCGCGATGAGCAGTTCTTC.

This clonotype was counted between two and nine times. The CDR3 nucleotides read TGCAGCGTTGAGTGGCAGGGTTTAACAGATACGCAGTATTTT. Translation gives CSVEWQGLTDTQYF. The V call is TRBV29-1, the J call TRBJ2-3, with TRBD1 as a possible D gene (5 bases). Germline CDR1 reads SQVTM; CDR2 reads ANQGSEA. The CDR3 runs 14 residues. V lost 3 bases, J lost 3 bases, and 13 bases lay in between.

This clonotype has only a few counts. J is TRBJ1-2 and V is TRBV29-1; a possible D gene is TRBD1 (5 bases). Germline V gives CDR1 SQVTM, CDR2 ANQGSEA. Trimming cost V 4 bases and J 1 base, with 10 bases left between them. The CDR3 totals 13 residues. Here the CDR3 reads CSVARDLNYGYTF. As DNA, the CDR3 is TGCAGCGTTGCGCGGGACCTTAACTATGGCTACACCTTC.

The chain couples TRBV5-1 to TRBJ2-3; D is ambiguous. This CDR3 is 15 amino acids long. V lost 4 bases to trimming and J lost 2 bases, with 14 bases between them. Germline V gene data show CDR1 as SGHRS and CDR2 as YFSETQ. This CDR3 reads CASSPGRVPTDTQYF. CDR3 in DNA: TGCGCCAGCAGCCCCGGACGGGTCCCCACAGATACGCAGTATTTT.

This sequence joins TRBV12-3 or TRBV12-4 and TRBJ2-3; D is uncertain. This CDR3 is built from 12 residues. V was shortened by 6 bases and J by 4 bases, with 8 bases between the two germline ends. The CDR3 DNA follows: TGTGCCAGCAGCCGCGAAGCAGATACGCAGTATTTT. Protein: CASSREADTQYF.

The V call is TRBV5-6, the J call TRBJ2-3; weak D call: TRBD2 (6 bases). Between the trimmed V and J ends, which lost 4 bases and 5 bases, there was a span of 11 bases. Germline CDR1 reads SGHDT; CDR2 reads YYEEEE. The CDR3 is 13 amino acids. This chain's CDR3 is CASSDLGGDTQYF. In DNA form, the CDR3 reads TGTGCCAGCAGCGATTTGGGAGGAGATACGCAGTATTTT. The variable domain in full, with the rest retrieved from reference TRBV5-6 and TRBJ2-3, is DAGVTQSPTHLIKTRGQQVTLRCSPKSGHDTVSWYQQALGQGPQFIFQYYEEEERQRGNFPDRFSGHQFPNYSSELNVNALLLGDSALYLCASSDLGGDTQYFGPGTRLTVL.

CDR3 DNA sequence: TGCGCCAGCAGCGCCCGGGACAGTGTCTCCTACGAGCAGTACTTC. Amino acids: CASSARDSVSYEQYF. This chain uses TRBV5-1 with TRBJ2-7, with 7 bases identical to TRBD1. The CDR3 has 15 amino acids. Germline V gene data show CDR1 as SGHRS and CDR2 as YFSETQ. The trim removed 4 bases at V and 0 bases at J, leaving 7 bases unmatched.

The table lists this clonotype with a few counts. The J gene is TRBJ2-5, the V gene TRBV7-2; TRBD2 aligns across 7 bases. Trimming cost V 1 base and J 5 bases; bases outside gene matches: 7. The CDR3 runs to 15 residues. CDR1 is SGHTA and CDR2 is FQGNSA in the germline V gene. The CDR3 protein is CASSLDRTSGETQYF. CDR3 in DNA: TGTGCCAGCAGCTTAGATCGGACTAGTGGTGAGACCCAGTACTTC.

For this clonotype: An end of the junction does not agree with germline; a read error may underlie this. The rearrangement links TRBV5-6 to TRBJ2-3; 11 bases are a match to TRBD2. CDR1 and CDR2 (germline): SGHDT, YYEEEE. The CDR3 has 16 amino acids. The CDR3 coding sequence is TGTGCCGGCAGCTTGCTAGCGGGGGGCCTCACAGATACGCAGTATTTT. Protein product: CAGSLLAGGLTDTQYF.

This chain joins TRBV5-1 and TRBJ1-1; D is possibly TRBD1 (5 bases). This CDR3 spans 15 amino acids. Trimming took 4 bases from V and 4 from J, leaving 17 bases between them. CDR1 is SGHRS, CDR2 YFSETQ, per germline. The CDR3 reads CASSVGRGYGTEAFF. The CDR3 region has the DNA TGCGCCAGCAGCGTGGGTCGGGGCTATGGCACTGAAGCTTTCTTT.